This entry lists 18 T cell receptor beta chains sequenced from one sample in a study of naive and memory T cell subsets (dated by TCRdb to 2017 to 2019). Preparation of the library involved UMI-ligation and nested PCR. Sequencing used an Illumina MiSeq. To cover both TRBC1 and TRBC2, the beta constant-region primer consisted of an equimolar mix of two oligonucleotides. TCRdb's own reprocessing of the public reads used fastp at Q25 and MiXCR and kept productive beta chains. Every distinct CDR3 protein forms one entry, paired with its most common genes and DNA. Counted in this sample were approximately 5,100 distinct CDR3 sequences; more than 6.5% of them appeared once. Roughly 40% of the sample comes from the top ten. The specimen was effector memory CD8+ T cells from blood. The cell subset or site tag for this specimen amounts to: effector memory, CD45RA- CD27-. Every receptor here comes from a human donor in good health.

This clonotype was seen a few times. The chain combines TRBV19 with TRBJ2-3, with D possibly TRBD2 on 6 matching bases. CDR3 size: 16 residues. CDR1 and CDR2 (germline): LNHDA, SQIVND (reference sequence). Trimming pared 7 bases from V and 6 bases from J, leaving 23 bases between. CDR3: CASNIDTEGIKDTQYF. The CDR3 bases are TGTGCCAGTAACATCGATACGGAGGGGATTAAGGATACGCAGTATTTT.

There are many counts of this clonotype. CDR3 in amino acids: CASTPSEGDEQYF. CDR3 coding DNA: TGTGCCAGCACTCCGTCCGAAGGTGACGAGCAGTACTTC. The chain joins TRBV12-3 or TRBV12-4 to TRBJ2-7; no reliable D call. With 7 bases removed from V and 5 bases from J, the gap between germline ends came to 15 bases. CDR3 length: 13 residues.

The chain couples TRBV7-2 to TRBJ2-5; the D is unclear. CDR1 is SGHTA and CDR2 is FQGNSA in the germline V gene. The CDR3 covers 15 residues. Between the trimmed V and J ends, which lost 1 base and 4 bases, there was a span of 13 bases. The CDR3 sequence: CASSLGHAAGETQYF. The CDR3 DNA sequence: TGTGCCAGCAGCTTAGGGCACGCAGCTGGAGAGACCCAGTACTTC. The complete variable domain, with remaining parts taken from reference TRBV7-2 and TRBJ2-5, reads GAGVSQSPSNKVTEKGKDVELRCDPISGHTALYWYRQSLGQGLEFLIYFQGNSAPDKSGLPSDRFSAERTGGSVSTLTIQRTQQEDSAVYLCASSLGHAAGETQYFGPGTRLLVL.

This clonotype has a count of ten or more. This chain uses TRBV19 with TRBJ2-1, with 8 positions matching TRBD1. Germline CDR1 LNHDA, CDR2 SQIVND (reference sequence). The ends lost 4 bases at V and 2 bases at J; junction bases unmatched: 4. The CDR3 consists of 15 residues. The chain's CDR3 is CASSTTGEAYNEQFF. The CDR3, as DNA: TGTGCCAGTAGTACGACAGGGGAGGCCTACAATGAGCAGTTCTTC.

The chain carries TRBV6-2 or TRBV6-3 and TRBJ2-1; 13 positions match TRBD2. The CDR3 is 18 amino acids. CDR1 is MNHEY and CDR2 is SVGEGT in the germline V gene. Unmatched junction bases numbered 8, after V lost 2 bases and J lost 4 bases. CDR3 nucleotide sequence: TGTGCCAGCAGTTACCCTAGACTAGCGGGGGGAAAATACAATGAGCAGTTCTTC. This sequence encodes CASSYPRLAGGKYNEQFF.

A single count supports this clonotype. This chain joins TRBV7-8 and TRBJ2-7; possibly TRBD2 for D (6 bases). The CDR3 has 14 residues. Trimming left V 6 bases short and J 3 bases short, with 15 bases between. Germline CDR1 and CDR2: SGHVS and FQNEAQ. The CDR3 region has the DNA TGTGCCAGCAGATTTACTAGCAGCGACTACGAGCAGTACTTC. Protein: CASRFTSSDYEQYF.

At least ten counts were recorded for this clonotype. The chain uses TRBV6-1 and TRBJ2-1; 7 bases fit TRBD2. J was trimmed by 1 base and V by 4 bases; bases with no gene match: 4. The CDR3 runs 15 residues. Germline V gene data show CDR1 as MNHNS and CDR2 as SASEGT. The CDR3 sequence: CASSGGGGSYNEQFF. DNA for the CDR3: TGTGCCAGCAGTGGCGGGGGTGGGTCCTACAATGAGCAGTTCTTC.

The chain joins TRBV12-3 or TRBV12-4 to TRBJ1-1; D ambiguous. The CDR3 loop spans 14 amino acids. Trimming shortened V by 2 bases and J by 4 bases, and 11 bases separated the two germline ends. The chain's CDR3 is CASSLRPLGTEAFF. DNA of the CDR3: TGTGCCAGCAGTTTAAGACCGCTGGGCACTGAAGCTTTCTTT.

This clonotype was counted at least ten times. The CDR3 loop reads CASSSWEGNSPLHF. DNA of the CDR3: TGTGCCAGCAGCTCCTGGGAGGGGAATTCACCCCTCCACTTT. The genes are TRBV7-9 and TRBJ1-6, with D possibly matching TRBD1 (5 bases). Germline V CDR1 and CDR2: SEHNR, FQNEAQ (reference sequence). This CDR3 spans 14 amino acids. The V gene lost 4 bases and the J gene lost 7 bases, with 11 bases spanning the gap.

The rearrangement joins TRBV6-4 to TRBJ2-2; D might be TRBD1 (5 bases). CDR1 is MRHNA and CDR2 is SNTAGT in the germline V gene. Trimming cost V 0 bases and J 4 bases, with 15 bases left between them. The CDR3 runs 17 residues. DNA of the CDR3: TGTGCCAGCAGTGACTCGACTTCGTCAGGGCCCACCGGGGAGCTGTTTTTT. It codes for CASSDSTSSGPTGELFF.

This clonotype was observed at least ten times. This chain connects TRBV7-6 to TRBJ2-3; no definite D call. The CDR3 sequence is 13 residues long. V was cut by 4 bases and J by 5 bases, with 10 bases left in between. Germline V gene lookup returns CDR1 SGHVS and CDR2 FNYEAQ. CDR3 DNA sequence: TGTGCCAGCAGCTCCCGAGGCGTAGATACGCAGTATTTT. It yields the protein CASSSRGVDTQYF.

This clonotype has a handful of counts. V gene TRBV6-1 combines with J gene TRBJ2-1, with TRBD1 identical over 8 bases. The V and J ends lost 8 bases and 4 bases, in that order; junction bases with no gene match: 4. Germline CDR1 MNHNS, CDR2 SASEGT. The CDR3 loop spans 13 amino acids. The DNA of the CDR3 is TGTGCCAGCGCGACAGGGGCGTACAATGAGCAGTTCTTC. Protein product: CASATGAYNEQFF.

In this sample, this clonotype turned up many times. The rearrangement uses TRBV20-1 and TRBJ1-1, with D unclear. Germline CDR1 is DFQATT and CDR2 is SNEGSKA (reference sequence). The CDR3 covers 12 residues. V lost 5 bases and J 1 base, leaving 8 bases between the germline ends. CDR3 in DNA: TGCAGTGCTTCCGACAAGAACACTGAAGCTTTCTTT. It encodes CSASDKNTEAFF.

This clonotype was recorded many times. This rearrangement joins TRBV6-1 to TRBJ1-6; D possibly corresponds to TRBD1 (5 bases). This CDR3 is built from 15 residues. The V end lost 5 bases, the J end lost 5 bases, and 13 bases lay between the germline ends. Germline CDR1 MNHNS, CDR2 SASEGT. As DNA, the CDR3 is TGTGCCAGCAGTACGGGGCTTGGCGATAATTCACCCCTCCACTTT. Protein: CASSTGLGDNSPLHF.

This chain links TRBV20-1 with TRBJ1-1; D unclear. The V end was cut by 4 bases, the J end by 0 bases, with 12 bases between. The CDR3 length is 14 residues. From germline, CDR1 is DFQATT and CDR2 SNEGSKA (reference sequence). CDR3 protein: CSANSLFMNTEAFF. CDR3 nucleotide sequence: TGCAGTGCTAACAGCCTTTTCATGAACACTGAAGCTTTCTTT.

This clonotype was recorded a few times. CDR3 sequence (DNA): TGTGCCAGCAGTTTATCAGGGAGACAAGAGACCCAGTACTTC. Protein sequence: CASSLSGRQETQYF. V gene TRBV27 combines with J gene TRBJ2-5; TRBD2 might be the D (5 bases). The CDR3 totals 14 residues. The V gene's germline CDR1 is MNHEY and CDR2 SMNVEV (reference sequence). V was pared by 0 bases and J by 2 bases, with 7 bases between.

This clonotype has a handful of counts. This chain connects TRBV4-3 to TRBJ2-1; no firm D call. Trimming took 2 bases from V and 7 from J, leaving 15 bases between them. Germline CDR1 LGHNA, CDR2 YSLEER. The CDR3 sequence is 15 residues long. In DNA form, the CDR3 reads TGCGCCAGCAGCCAAAGCTCGCGGAGCAGGAATGAGCAGTTCTTC. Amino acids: CASSQSSRSRNEQFF.

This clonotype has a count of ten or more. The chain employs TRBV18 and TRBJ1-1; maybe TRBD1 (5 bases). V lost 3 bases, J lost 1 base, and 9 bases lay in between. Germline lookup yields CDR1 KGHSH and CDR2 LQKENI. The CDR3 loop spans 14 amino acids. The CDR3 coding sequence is TGTGCCAGCTCACCCGGGGCTGGGAACACTGAAGCTTTCTTT. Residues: CASSPGAGNTEAFF.